The source of this TCR beta chain is a study of blood T cell repertoires in COVID-19. Here immunoSEQ multiplex PCR was the method, and the copy in TCRdb shows in-frame clones only, minus some. The sample records around 200,000 clones, about 87% being singletons. Categorization into cohorts depended on clinical history that participants reported. Cohort 3 recovery required two negative PCRs, clearance, or symptom resolution. Germline values: CDR1 MGHRA, CDR2 YSYEKL. V lost 0 bases to trimming and J lost 6 bases; unmatched junction nucleotides: 3. The length of the CDR3 is 15 residues. The sequence was collected from a man younger than 45 who had recovered from COVID-19. The chain combines TRBV4-1 with TRBJ2-5, with TRBD1 matching over 11 bases. Sequencing was performed on PBMCs or T cells enriched from blood (not recorded which). The CDR3 loop reads CASSQEGTGGKTQYF. CDR3 coding DNA: TGCGCCAGCAGCCAAGAAGGGACAGGGGGGAAGACCCAGTACTTC.